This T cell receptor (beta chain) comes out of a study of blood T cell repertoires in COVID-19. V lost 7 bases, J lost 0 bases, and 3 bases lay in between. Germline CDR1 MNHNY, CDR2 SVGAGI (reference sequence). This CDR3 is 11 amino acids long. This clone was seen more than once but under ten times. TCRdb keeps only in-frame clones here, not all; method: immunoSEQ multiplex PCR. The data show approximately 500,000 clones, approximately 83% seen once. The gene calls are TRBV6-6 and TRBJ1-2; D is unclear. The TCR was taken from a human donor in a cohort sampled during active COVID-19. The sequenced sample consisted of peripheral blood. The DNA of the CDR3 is TGTGCCAGCACTTCTAACTATGGCTACACCTTC. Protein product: CASTSNYGYTF.